This passage covers 30 T cell receptor beta chains from one sample sequenced in a study of T cells in Graves' hyperthyroidism and ophthalmopathy. TCR beta CDR3 regions were amplified from RNA transcripts. The primer set for the first-round RT-PCR of the TCR CDR3 was HTBI. One entry per CDR3 protein results from TCRdb running MiXCR on the multiplex PCR reads. The data show 650,000 to 700,000 distinct CDR3 sequences, approximately 15% seen once. Sequenced input: blood. The receptor set was obtained from a man over 45 with Graves' hyperthyroidism.

As concerns this clonotype: A much larger clone sits a single nucleotide away, making a read error possible. The chain has TRBV10-3 and TRBJ2-1, with D perhaps TRBD2 (6 bases). Looked up from germline, CDR1 is ENHRY and CDR2 is SYGVKD. The CDR3 runs 14 residues. V was clipped by 7 bases and J by 5 bases, with 15 bases between them. The CDR3 nucleotides read TGTGCCATCAAACGACTAGTTGGAGACAATGAGCAGTTCTTC. Amino acids: CAIKRLVGDNEQFF.

The chain couples TRBV19 to TRBJ2-1; D remains ambiguous. CDR3 length: 13 residues. The germline gives CDR1 LNHDA, CDR2 SQIVND (reference sequence). The V and J ends lost 3 bases and 3 bases respectively, with 6 bases between them. The CDR3 loop is CASSISLYNEQFF. The CDR3 DNA is TGTGCCAGTAGTATCTCGCTCTACAATGAGCAGTTCTTC.

A few counts support this clonotype. This sequence joins TRBV28 and TRBJ1-1; D is unresolved. Germline CDR1 reads MDHEN; CDR2 reads SYDVKM. CDR3 length: 13 residues. V gave up 10 bases and J gave up 0 bases, with 12 bases separating them. The CDR3 DNA reads TGTGCCATCGGAAGGGATATGAACACTGAAGCTTTCTTT. This sequence encodes CAIGRDMNTEAFF.

A remark on this clonotype: Being one base from a much bigger clone, this may be a read error. The chain combines TRBV2 with TRBJ2-7; D call uncertain. This CDR3 contains 12 residues. The germline V gene encodes CDR1 SNHLY and CDR2 FYNNEI. This CDR3 reads CDSNPNLYEQYF. The CDR3, as DNA: TGTGACAGCAACCCCAATTTGTACGAGCAGTACTTC.

This clonotype has at least ten counts. The chain recombines TRBV20-1 with TRBJ2-2; D is possibly TRBD2 (6 bases). Germline CDR1 is DFQATT and CDR2 is SNEGSKA (reference sequence). The length of the CDR3 is 14 residues. The V end lost 6 bases, the J end lost 4 bases, and 15 bases lay between the germline ends. CDR3 nucleotide sequence: TGCAGTGCCCGGGACTGGTCGCTCACCGGGGAGCTGTTTTTT. Amino acids: CSARDWSLTGELFF.

DNA of the CDR3: TGTGCCAGCAGCTGGGGCAGCGGGAGCGGGTACGAGCAGTACTTC. Translating it yields CASSWGSGSGYEQYF. The chain carries TRBV5-6 and TRBJ2-7; 8 bases are a match to TRBD2. V was pared by 3 bases and J by 4 bases, with 9 bases of the junction left unmatched. There are 15 residues in the CDR3. Germline loops: CDR1 SGHDT, CDR2 YYEEEE.

This clonotype was seen many times. The chain joins TRBV20-1 to TRBJ1-1; TRBD1 might be the D (5 bases). Per the germline V gene, CDR1 is DFQATT and CDR2 is SNEGSKA (reference sequence). The CDR3 covers 13 residues. Trimming pared 3 bases from V and 1 base from J, leaving 9 bases between. CDR3 DNA: TGCAGTGCTAGTGGACATACGAACACTGAAGCTTTCTTT. Its translation: CSASGHTNTEAFF.

This clonotype was seen ten or more times. The gene calls are TRBV11-2 and TRBJ2-1; D remains unclear. Trimming removed 2 bases at V and 2 bases at J, with 10 bases between. The CDR3 covers 15 residues. Germline V gene data show CDR1 as SGHAT and CDR2 as FQNNGV. The CDR3 DNA reads TGTGCCAGCAGCTTATCCAGGTTACCCTACAATGAGCAGTTCTTC. Translated, it gives CASSLSRLPYNEQFF.

This clonotype was detected many times. The CDR3 sequence: CASSPSGPNTGELFF. The CDR3 coding sequence is TGTGCCAGCAGTCCCTCGGGGCCGAACACCGGGGAGCTGTTTTTT. V is TRBV2 and J is TRBJ2-2, with D perhaps given as TRBD1 or TRBD2 (5 bases each). The CDR3 sequence is 15 residues long. CDR1 is SNHLY, CDR2 FYNNEI, per germline. The V and J ends lost 5 bases and 0 bases respectively, with 10 bases between them.

The chain is built from TRBV7-2 and TRBJ1-2; D is unclear. Trimming shortened V by 4 bases and J by 8 bases, and 14 bases separated the two germline ends. This CDR3 is 13 amino acids long. Germline CDR1 reads SGHTA; CDR2 reads FQGNSA. In nucleotides, the CDR3 is TGTGCCAGCAGCTCGACGGGATTAGGAGGCTACACCTTC. This translates into CASSSTGLGGYTF.

The rearrangement joins TRBV2 to TRBJ2-1; D call uncertain. Trimming removed 7 bases from V and 6 bases from J, with 19 bases in between. This CDR3 has 15 amino acids. CDR1 is SNHLY, CDR2 FYNNEI, per germline. The CDR3 loop is CASTPRGQASNEQFF. CDR3 DNA sequence: TGTGCCAGCACCCCTCGAGGTCAGGCTTCCAATGAGCAGTTCTTC.

This clonotype was seen ten or more times. The V call is TRBV12-3 or TRBV12-4, the J call TRBJ1-1, with a possible D match to TRBD1 (5 bases). The germline V and J ends were trimmed by 5 bases and 1 base, with 20 bases remaining between them. This CDR3 comprises 17 residues. CDR3 protein: CASSPRGLRSGNTEAFF. For the CDR3, the DNA is TGTGCCAGCAGTCCCCGGGGACTCAGATCCGGGAACACTGAAGCTTTCTTT.

Only a few counts were recorded for this clonotype. V gene TRBV18 combines with J gene TRBJ2-1, with 15 bases fitting TRBD2. The CDR3 is 16 residues long. CDR1 and CDR2 from the germline V gene are KGHSH and LQKENI. The trim removed 0 bases at V and 9 bases at J, leaving 3 bases unmatched. The CDR3 loop is CASSPPGLAGGSEQFF. The CDR3 nucleotides are TGTGCCAGCTCACCACCGGGACTAGCGGGAGGAAGTGAGCAGTTCTTC. The full variable domain, its missing parts supplied by reference TRBV18 and TRBJ2-1, is NAGVMQNPRHLVRRRGQEARLRCSPMKGHSHVYWYRQLPEEGLKFMVYLQKENIIDESGMPKERFSAEFPKEGPSILRIQQVVRGDSAAYFCASSPPGLAGGSEQFFGPGTRLTVL.

The table lists this clonotype with many counts. The V and J genes are TRBV10-3 and TRBJ2-1; 7 bases match TRBD1. Germline V gene lookup returns CDR1 ENHRY and CDR2 SYGVKD. With 6 bases clipped from V and 6 bases from J, the junction kept 8 bases outside the gene matches. The CDR3 is 14 residues long. CDR3 sequence (DNA): TGTGCCATCAGACAGGGGCGTGAGGGCAATGAGCAGTTCTTC. The encoded protein is CAIRQGREGNEQFF.

The CDR3, as DNA: TGTGCCTGGAGCGGCACGGGACTACGGAATTACGAGCAGTACTTC. This codes for CAWSGTGLRNYEQYF. The J gene is TRBJ2-7, the V gene TRBV30; 7 bases fit TRBD2. The CDR3 runs to 15 residues. V gave up 3 bases and J gave up 4 bases; unmatched junction bases: 12. Germline CDR1 GTSNPN, CDR2 SVGIG (reference sequence). Variable domain in full (rest from reference TRBV30 and TRBJ2-7): SQTIHQWPATLVQPVGSPLSLECTVEGTSNPNLYWYRQAAGRGLQLLFYSVGIGQISSEVPQNLSASRPQDRQFILSSKKLLLSDSGFYLCAWSGTGLRNYEQYFGPGTRLTVT.

This clonotype was counted a few times. The chain is built from TRBV7-2 and TRBJ2-7; D is uncertain. This CDR3 comprises 14 residues. V was clipped by 0 bases and J by 0 bases, with 6 bases between them. Germline loops: CDR1 SGHTA, CDR2 FQGNSA. This CDR3 reads CASSLAAYSYEQYF. CDR3 bases: TGTGCCAGCAGCTTAGCCGCCTACTCCTACGAGCAGTACTTC. Full variable domain (remainder filled in from reference TRBV7-2 and TRBJ2-7): GAGVSQSPSNKVTEKGKDVELRCDPISGHTALYWYRQSLGQGLEFLIYFQGNSAPDKSGLPSDRFSAERTGGSVSTLTIQRTQQEDSAVYLCASSLAAYSYEQYFGPGTRLTVT.

This clonotype was picked up many times. The chain employs TRBV12-3 or TRBV12-4 and TRBJ2-1; the D gene could be TRBD1 or TRBD2 (8 bases each). Trimming pared 7 bases from V and 7 bases from J, leaving 20 bases between. CDR3 size: 15 residues. The CDR3 coding sequence is TGTGCCAGCACCCACCCCGGGGGGGACAGGAATGAGCAGTTCTTC. Residues: CASTHPGGDRNEQFF.

About this clonotype: A junction end diverges from the germline sequence, so it may reflect a read error. The DNA of the CDR3 is TGTGCCAGCAGGGAATATATTCCCGCAGGGGAGCAAGAGACCCAGTACTTC. This sequence encodes CASREYIPAGEQETQYF. The genes are TRBV25-1 and TRBJ2-5; possible D gene TRBD1, 6 bases. In germline, CDR1 is MGHDK, CDR2 SYGVNS. The CDR3 is 17 amino acids.

This clonotype has more than one count but fewer than ten. The V call is TRBV4-1, the J call TRBJ1-5; D remains unclear. The germline V gene encodes CDR1 MGHRA and CDR2 YSYEKL. CDR3 length: 14 residues. V shed 0 bases and J shed 7 bases, with 10 bases lying between them. The CDR3 sequence: CASSQDHENQPQHF. As DNA, the CDR3 is TGCGCCAGCAGCCAAGATCACGAAAACCAGCCCCAGCATTTT.

The chain uses TRBV3-1 and TRBJ2-5; D possibly corresponds to TRBD1 (6 bases). The CDR3 extends over 15 amino acids. Germline-derived CDR1 and CDR2 are LGHDT and YNNKEL (reference sequence). V gave up 0 bases and J gave up 4 bases, with 12 bases separating them. CDR3 residues: CASSQDLGQRETQYF. In nucleotides, the CDR3 is TGTGCCAGCAGCCAAGATCTAGGACAGCGAGAGACCCAGTACTTC.

The rearrangement joins TRBV14 to TRBJ1-6; possible D gene TRBD1, 6 bases. This CDR3 comprises 16 residues. Germline CDR1 is SGHDN and CDR2 is FVKESK. With 5 bases removed from V and 7 bases from J, the gap between germline ends came to 18 bases. The DNA of the CDR3 is TGTGCCAGCAGCGACGAACAGGGTGGAAGAAATTCACCCCTCCACTTT. Translating gives CASSDEQGGRNSPLHF.

V and J are TRBV2 and TRBJ2-7; D may be TRBD1 (5 bases). Germline loops: CDR1 SNHLY, CDR2 FYNNEI. The CDR3 extends over 15 amino acids. V lost 7 bases, J lost 8 bases, and 24 bases lay in between. This CDR3 reads CASKFDRSYDGKQYF. In DNA form, the CDR3 reads TGTGCCAGCAAGTTCGACAGATCCTACGATGGGAAGCAGTACTTC.

This clonotype has more than one count but fewer than ten. The chain combines TRBV30 with TRBJ2-7; D is unresolved. The CDR3 length is 11 residues. Trimming took off 7 bases at V and 6 bases at J, with 13 bases between the two ends. Germline CDR1 is GTSNPN and CDR2 is SVGIG (reference sequence). The DNA for the CDR3 is TGTGCCTTCCTCCACATAGGCGAGCAGTACTTC. This gives the protein CAFLHIGEQYF.

This chain links TRBV6-2 or TRBV6-3 with TRBJ2-7; no reliable D call. The ends were cut back, 2 bases at V and 0 bases at J, with 2 bases in the middle. From germline, CDR1 is MNHEY and CDR2 SVGEGT. This CDR3 is built from 12 residues. CDR3 DNA sequence: TGTGCCAGCAGTTACCCCTCCTACGAGCAGTACTTC. This sequence encodes CASSYPSYEQYF.

This clonotype was seen ten or more times. The V and J genes are TRBV2 and TRBJ2-3; TRBD2 matches at 8 bases. This CDR3 has 16 amino acids. Germline lookup yields CDR1 SNHLY and CDR2 FYNNEI. V gave up 0 bases and J gave up 0 bases; unmatched junction bases: 2. CDR3 amino acids: CASSEAAGASTDTQYF. The CDR3, as DNA: TGTGCCAGCAGTGAAGCAGCGGGAGCTAGCACAGATACGCAGTATTTT.

A word on this clonotype: This could be a read error, since a much larger clone is one nucleotide away. In this CDR3 the conserved last residue, phenylalanine or tryptophan, is missing, so a read error is likely. In DNA form, the CDR3 reads TGTGCCAGCAGCCGAGGACAGGGGAGCCACAATGAGCAGTTCTCC. Translation: CASSRGQGSHNEQFS. The chain has TRBV12-3 or TRBV12-4 and TRBJ2-1; 9 bases match TRBD1. The CDR3 has 15 residues. V was pared by 6 bases and J by 5 bases, with 8 bases of the junction left unmatched.

The chain employs TRBV6-2 or TRBV6-3 and TRBJ2-7, with TRBD2 identical over 14 bases. The CDR3 covers 17 residues. CDR1 and CDR2 from the germline V gene are MNHEY and SVGEGT. V dropped 5 bases and J dropped 3; count of bases not matched to a gene: 9. CDR3 bases: TGTGCCAGCAGTGGGACTAGCGGGAGCCTCCGCCTCTACGAGCAGTACTTC. It translates to CASSGTSGSLRLYEQYF.

The chain is built from TRBV6-1 and TRBJ1-5; D is undetermined. The CDR3 covers 13 residues. Trimming cost V 5 bases and J 5 bases, with 10 bases left between them. Per germline, CDR1 MNHNS and CDR2 SASEGT. The CDR3 nucleotides are TGTGCCAGCAGTAACATTAGGGATCAGCCCCAGCATTTT. It encodes CASSNIRDQPQHF.

DNA of the CDR3: TGTGCCAGCAGCGTAGCCCCTAACAGGGCCGAGCAGTACTTC. Translated: CASSVAPNRAEQYF. This chain joins TRBV9 and TRBJ2-7, with a tentative D call TRBD1 (6 bases). Germline-derived CDR1 and CDR2 are SGDLS and YYNGEE. The ends were cut back, 0 bases at V and 6 bases at J, with 13 bases in the middle. This CDR3 is built from 14 residues.

This clonotype has a count of ten or more. V gene TRBV27 combines with J gene TRBJ2-7; D is possibly TRBD1 or TRBD2 (5 bases each). From germline, CDR1 is MNHEY and CDR2 SMNVEV (reference sequence). V lost 3 bases to trimming and J lost 5 bases, with 14 bases between them. The CDR3 runs 14 residues. The DNA for the CDR3 is TGTGCCAGCAGTTTGGGTTGGGGGACCCACGAGCAGTACTTC. It codes for CASSLGWGTHEQYF.